The T cell receptor (beta chain) described here comes from a study of blood T cell repertoires in COVID-19. Overall study context: T cells, B-cell-depleted T cells, or PBMCs supplied cDNA or gDNA.

This CDR3 region has 15 residues. In the study's own analysis: Reference gene primer amplification in the assay estimated nucleated cell counts. The data were produced by immunoSEQ multiplex PCR, yet TCRdb's version contains in-frame clones alone and is incomplete. V, J and clone size are taken as reported in that table, and D and trimming were inferred from the DNA itself. Of tens of thousands of clones in the sample, around four fifths were seen once. The sequence came from a human donor in a cohort sampled during active COVID-19. This rearrangement joins TRBV21-1 to TRBJ1-5. TRBV21-1 is reported as a pseudogene. Sequenced sample: peripheral blood. CDR3 sequence (DNA): TGTGCCAGCAGCAAACGGGGGAATAGCAATCAGCCCCAGCATTTT. Protein: CASSKRGNSNQPQHF.